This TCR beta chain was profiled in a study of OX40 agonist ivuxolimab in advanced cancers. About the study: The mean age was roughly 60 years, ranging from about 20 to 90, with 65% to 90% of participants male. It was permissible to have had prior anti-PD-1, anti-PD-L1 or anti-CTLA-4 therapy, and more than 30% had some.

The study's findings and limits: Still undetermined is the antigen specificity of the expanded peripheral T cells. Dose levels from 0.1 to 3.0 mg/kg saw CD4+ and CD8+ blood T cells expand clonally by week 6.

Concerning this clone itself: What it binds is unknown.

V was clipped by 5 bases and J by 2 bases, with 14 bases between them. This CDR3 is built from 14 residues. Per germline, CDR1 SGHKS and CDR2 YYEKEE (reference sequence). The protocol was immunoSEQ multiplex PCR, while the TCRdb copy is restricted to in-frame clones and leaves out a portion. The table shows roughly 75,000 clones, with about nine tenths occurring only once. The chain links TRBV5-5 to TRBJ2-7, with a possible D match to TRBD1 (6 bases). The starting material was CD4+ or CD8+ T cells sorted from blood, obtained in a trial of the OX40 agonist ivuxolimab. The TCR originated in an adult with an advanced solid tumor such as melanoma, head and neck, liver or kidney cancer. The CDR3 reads CASSLITGTYEQYF. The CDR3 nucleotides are TGTGCCAGCAGTCTAATCACAGGGACCTACGAGCAGTACTTC.